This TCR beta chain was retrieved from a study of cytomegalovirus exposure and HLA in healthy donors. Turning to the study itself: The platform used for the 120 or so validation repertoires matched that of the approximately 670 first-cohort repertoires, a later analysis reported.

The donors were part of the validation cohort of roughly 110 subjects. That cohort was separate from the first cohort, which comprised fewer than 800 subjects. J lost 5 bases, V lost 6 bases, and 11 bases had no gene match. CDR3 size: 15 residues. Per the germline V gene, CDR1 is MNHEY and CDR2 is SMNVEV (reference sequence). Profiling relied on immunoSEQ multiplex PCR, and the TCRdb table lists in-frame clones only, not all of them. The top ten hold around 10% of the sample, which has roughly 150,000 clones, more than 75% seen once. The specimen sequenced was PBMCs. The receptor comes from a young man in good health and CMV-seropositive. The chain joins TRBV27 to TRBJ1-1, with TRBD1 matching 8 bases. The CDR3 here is CASSPPPDRATEAFF. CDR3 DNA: TGTGCCAGCAGCCCTCCCCCGGACAGGGCGACTGAAGCTTTCTTT.